The T cell receptor beta chain described here comes from a study of T cells in localized non-small cell lung cancer. The CDR3 has 16 residues. V lost 1 base, J lost 0 bases, and 12 bases lay in between. Germline-derived CDR1 and CDR2 are SEHNR and FQNEAQ (reference sequence). This table comes from immunoSEQ multiplex PCR, and its TCRdb copy is limited to in-frame clones, with some not included. This sample has tens of thousands of clones, with almost 90% found just once. The TCR sequence derives from a man aged 35 to 69 with stage I lung adenocarcinoma. The sample here was peripheral blood, taken before any cancer treatment. The J gene is TRBJ1-1, the V gene TRBV7-9; D gene unclear. CDR3 in amino acids: CASSLEDGRLNTEAFF. The DNA of the CDR3 is TGTGCCAGCAGCTTAGAGGACGGGAGGCTGAACACTGAAGCTTTCTTT.